This entry concerns a single T cell receptor (beta chain). Its target antigen remains unknown. Per-nucleotide qualities are absent, and no much larger clonotype sits a single base away. Participants in the prospective study were aged about 18 to 90 years, lived in 20 to 25 United States geographic areas, and enrolled through a virtual design. To assign participants to cohorts, the prospective study relied on clinical history that participants themselves reported in a screening survey and a study questionnaire. For ImmuneRACE Cohort 3, a participant was defined as recovered based on two consecutive negative NP/OP PCR tests, clearance by a healthcare professional, or resolution of symptoms. In the prospective study, mobile phlebotomists collected whole blood, serum and a nasopharyngeal or oropharyngeal swab from each participant. Participants in the prospective study had the option to provide additional blood draws and questionnaires over a roughly 2-month period. Blood samples from the prospective study were shipped frozen or at room temperature prior to DNA extraction.

This entry belongs to a study of blood T cell repertoires in COVID-19 (dated by TCRdb to 2018 to 2021). Broadly, across the study: Samples covering the acute and convalescent phases of COVID-19 were provided by collaborators in the United States, Italy and Spain. The dataset comprised deeply sampled blood TCRbeta repertoires from subjects exposed to, actively infected with, or recovered from COVID-19. The repertoires were made available in a free public database intended to serve as a resource for research on the immune response to SARS-CoV-2. The samples were drawn from two sources: the first 160 participants of the ongoing ImmuneRACE study, and 1,000 to 1,500 subjects contributed by 6 global collaborators. HLA class I and class II types, where available, came from metadata supplied by the sample provider rather than from assay-based typing. Nearly every sample came with metadata listing a de-identified subject ID, COVID-19 status, age in years and sex. The prospective study material was composed of cDNA or gDNA derived from T cells, B-cell-depleted T cells, or PBMCs. The paper as a whole reports these results and caveats: Clinical and demographic metadata were provided uncurated, with the amount varying by source and participant.

The immunoSEQ Assay, a bias-controlled multiplex PCR, was used to amplify TCRbeta CDR3 regions from genomic DNA. On the authors' methods: Within the assay, amplification of reference gene primers was used to estimate how many nucleated cells each sample contained. To quantify the absolute abundance of each unique TCRbeta CDR3 rearrangement, sequence reads were collapsed and filtered. Productive Simpson clonality was computed per sample as the square root of Simpson's diversity index over productive rearrangements. This is the immuneACCESS table as TCRdb keeps it, with only in-frame sequences that have V and J called. A part of the clones is gone; compared with another copy, unresolved V genes explain less than half, and the rest is unexplained. That table supplies the V and J calls and clone size; D and trimming were determined from the DNA. The sample table lists approximately 400,000 clones, around nine tenths of them with a count of one. The ten largest clones represent more than 1% of the sample.

The V end loses 0 bases and the J end loses 4 bases, and a stretch of 9 bases separates them. From a lookup of the germline V gene, CDR1 and CDR2 are SGHTA and FQGNSA. The CDR3 numbers 15 residues from cysteine through phenylalanine. Only the CDR3 DNA is retained, 45 bases long and in frame from the first base. The source is a woman aged 18-29 years who had recovered from COVID-19. The sample consisted of PBMCs or T cells enriched from blood (not recorded which). This receptor chain uses TRBV7-2 and TRBJ1-4; a tentative D match to TRBD1 spans 6 bases. The DNA is TGTGCCAGCAGCTTAGCGGGACACCGTAATGAAAAACTGTTTTTT. This yields the protein CASSLAGHRNEKLFF.